This entry lists 3 T cell receptor beta chains sequenced from one sample in a study of PD-L1 blockade in urothelial cancer. The data were produced by immunoSEQ multiplex PCR, yet TCRdb's version contains in-frame clones alone and is incomplete. The top ten clones hold around 2.4% of a sample with approximately 100,000 clones, approximately 85% of them seen once. Specimen: PBMCs, collected around atezolizumab (anti-PD-L1) treatment. Receptors originate from a man aged 50 to 60 with urothelial cancer.

The genes are TRBV9 and TRBJ1-3, with D possibly matching TRBD1 (5 bases). Germline V gene data show CDR1 as SGDLS and CDR2 as YYNGEE. This CDR3 has 17 amino acids. V shed 0 bases and J shed 0 bases, with 13 bases lying between them. CDR3 coding DNA: TGTGCCAGCAGCGTAGGCGGGACGGCTAACTCTGGAAACACCATATATTTT. This sequence encodes CASSVGGTANSGNTIYF.

The rearrangement uses TRBV11-2 and TRBJ1-2, with a possible D match to TRBD1 (6 bases). The CDR3 covers 16 residues. Germline-derived CDR1 and CDR2 are SGHAT and FQNNGV. With 0 bases removed from V and 4 bases from J, the gap between germline ends came to 15 bases. The CDR3 sequence: CASSLEQGYRRYGYTF. The CDR3, as DNA: TGTGCCAGCAGCTTAGAACAGGGTTATCGTCGCTATGGCTACACCTTC.

The J gene is TRBJ2-7, the V gene TRBV27, with D possibly TRBD1 on 7 matching bases. The V gene's germline CDR1 is MNHEY and CDR2 SMNVEV (reference sequence). The length of the CDR3 is 15 residues. Trimming left V 2 bases short and J 1 base short, with 12 bases between. In nucleotides, the CDR3 is TGTGCCAGCAGTTTAGCGGGGACAGCTTCCTACGAGCAGTACTTC. Amino acids: CASSLAGTASYEQYF.